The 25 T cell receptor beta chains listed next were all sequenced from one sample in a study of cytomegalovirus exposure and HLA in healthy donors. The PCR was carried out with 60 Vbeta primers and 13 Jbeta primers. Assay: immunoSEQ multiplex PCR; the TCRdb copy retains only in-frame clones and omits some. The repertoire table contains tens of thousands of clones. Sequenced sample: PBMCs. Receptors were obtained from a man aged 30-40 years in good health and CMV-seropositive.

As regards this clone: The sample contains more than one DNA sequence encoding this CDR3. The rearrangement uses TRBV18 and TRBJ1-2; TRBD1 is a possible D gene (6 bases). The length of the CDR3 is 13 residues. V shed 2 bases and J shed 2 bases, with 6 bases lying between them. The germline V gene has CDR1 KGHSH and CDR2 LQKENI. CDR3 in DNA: TGTGCCAGCTCACCAGACAGGAACTATGGCTACACCTTC. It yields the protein CASSPDRNYGYTF. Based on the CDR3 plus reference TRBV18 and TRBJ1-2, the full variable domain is NAGVMQNPRHLVRRRGQEARLRCSPMKGHSHVYWYRQLPEEGLKFMVYLQKENIIDESGMPKERFSAEFPKEGPSILRIQQVVRGDSAAYFCASSPDRNYGYTFGSGTRLTVV.

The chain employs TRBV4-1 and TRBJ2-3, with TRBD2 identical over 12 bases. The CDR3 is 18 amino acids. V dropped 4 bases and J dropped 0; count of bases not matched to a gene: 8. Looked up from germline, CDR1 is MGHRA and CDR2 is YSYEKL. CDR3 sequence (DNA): TGCGCCAGCAGCCCCGGACTAGCGGGGATCTCTAGCACAGATACGCAGTATTTT. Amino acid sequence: CASSPGLAGISSTDTQYF.

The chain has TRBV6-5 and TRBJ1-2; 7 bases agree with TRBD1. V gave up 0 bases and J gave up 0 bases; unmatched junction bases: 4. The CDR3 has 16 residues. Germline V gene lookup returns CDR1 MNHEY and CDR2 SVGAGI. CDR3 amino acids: CASSYSRGLANYGYTF. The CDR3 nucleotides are TGTGCCAGCAGTTACTCGAGGGGGCTGGCTAACTATGGCTACACCTTC.

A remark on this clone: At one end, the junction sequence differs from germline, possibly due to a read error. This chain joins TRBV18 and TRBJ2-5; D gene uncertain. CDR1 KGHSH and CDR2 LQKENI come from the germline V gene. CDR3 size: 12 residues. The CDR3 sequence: CASSLYQENQYF. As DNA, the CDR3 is TGTGCCAGCTCACTCTACCAAGAGAACCAGTACTTC.

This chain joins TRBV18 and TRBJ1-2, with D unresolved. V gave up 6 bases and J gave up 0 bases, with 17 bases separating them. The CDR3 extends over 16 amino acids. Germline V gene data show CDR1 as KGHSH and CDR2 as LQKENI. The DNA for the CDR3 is TGTGCCAGCTCGAAAGGGAGGAGCCGGGCTAACTATGGCTACACCTTC. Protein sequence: CASSKGRSRANYGYTF.

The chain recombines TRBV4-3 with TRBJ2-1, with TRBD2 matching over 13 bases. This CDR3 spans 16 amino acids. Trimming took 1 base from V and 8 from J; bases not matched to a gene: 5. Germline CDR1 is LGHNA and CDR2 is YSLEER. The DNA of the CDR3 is TGCGCCAGCAGCCAAGGAACACTAGCGGGGGGGGATGAGCAGTTCTTC. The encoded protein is CASSQGTLAGGDEQFF.

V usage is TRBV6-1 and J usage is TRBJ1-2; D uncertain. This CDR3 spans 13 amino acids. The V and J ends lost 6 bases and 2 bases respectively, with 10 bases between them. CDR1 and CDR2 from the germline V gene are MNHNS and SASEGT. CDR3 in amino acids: CASRRVENYGYTF. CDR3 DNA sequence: TGTGCCAGCAGGAGGGTAGAGAACTATGGCTACACCTTC.

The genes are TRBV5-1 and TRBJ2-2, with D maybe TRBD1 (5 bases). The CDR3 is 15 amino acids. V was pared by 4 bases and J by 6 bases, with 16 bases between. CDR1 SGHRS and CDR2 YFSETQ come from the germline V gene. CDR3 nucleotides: TGCGCCAGCAGCCCGCTCCCGACAGATCCCGGGGAGCTGTTTTTT. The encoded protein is CASSPLPTDPGELFF.

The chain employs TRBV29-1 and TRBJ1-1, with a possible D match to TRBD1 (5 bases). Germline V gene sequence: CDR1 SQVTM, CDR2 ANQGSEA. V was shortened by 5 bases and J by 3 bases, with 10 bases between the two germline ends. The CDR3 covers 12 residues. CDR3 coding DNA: TGCAGCGTTTACAGGCAACACACTGAAGCTTTCTTT. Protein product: CSVYRQHTEAFF.

The CDR3 DNA reads TGTGCCAGTAGTATCCAAGCGGGAGGGCCCGGGGAGCTGTTTTTT. This sequence encodes CASSIQAGGPGELFF. The chain uses TRBV19 and TRBJ2-2; 10 positions agree with TRBD2. Germline CDR1 and CDR2: LNHDA and SQIVND (reference sequence). This CDR3 region has 15 residues. Trimming at V came to 3 bases and at J to 6 bases, leaving 4 bases not matched to a gene.

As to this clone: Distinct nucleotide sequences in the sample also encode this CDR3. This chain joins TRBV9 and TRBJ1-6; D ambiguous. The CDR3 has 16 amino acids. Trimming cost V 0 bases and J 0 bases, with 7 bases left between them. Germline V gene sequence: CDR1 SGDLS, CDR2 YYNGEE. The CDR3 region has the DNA TGTGCCAGCAGCGTAGGTGGGAGCTCCTATAATTCACCCCTCCACTTT. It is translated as CASSVGGSSYNSPLHF.

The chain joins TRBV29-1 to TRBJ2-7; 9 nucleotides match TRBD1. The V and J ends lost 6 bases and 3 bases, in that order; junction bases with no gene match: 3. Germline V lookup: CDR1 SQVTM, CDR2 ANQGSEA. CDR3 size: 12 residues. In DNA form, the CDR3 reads TGCAGCGTGCGGGGACAGGGCTACGAGCAGTACTTC. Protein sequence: CSVRGQGYEQYF.

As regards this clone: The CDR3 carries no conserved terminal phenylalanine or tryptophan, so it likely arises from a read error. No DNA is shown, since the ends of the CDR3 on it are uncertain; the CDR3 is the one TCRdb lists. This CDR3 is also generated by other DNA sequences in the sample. CDR3 loop: CASSEGGAAL. V is TRBV6-1 and J is TRBJ1-1. Germline V gives CDR1 MNHNS, CDR2 SASEGT. The CDR3 sequence runs 10 residues, both termini included.

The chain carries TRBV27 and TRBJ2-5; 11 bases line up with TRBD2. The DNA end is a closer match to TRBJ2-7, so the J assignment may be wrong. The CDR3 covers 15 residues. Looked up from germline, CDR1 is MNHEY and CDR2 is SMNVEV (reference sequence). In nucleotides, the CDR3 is TGTGCCAGCAGTCAAACTAGCGGGAGTCTCTACGAGCAGTACTTC. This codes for CASSQTSGSLYEQYF.

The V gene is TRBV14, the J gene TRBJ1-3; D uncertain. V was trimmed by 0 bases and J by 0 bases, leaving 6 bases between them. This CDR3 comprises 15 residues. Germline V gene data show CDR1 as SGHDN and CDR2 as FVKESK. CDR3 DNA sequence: TGTGCCAGCAGCCAAGACGGGAGCTCTGGAAACACCATATATTTT. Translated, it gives CASSQDGSSGNTIYF. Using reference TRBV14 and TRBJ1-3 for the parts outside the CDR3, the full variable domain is EAGVTQFPSHSVIEKGQTVTLRCDPISGHDNLYWYRRVMGKEIKFLLHFVKESKQDESGMPNNRFLAERTGGTYSTLKVQPAELEDSGVYFCASSQDGSSGNTIYFGEGSWLTVV.

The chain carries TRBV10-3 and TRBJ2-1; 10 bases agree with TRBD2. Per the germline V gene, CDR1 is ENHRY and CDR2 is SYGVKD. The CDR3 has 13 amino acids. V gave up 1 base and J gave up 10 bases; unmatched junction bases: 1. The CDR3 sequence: CAISELTSGEQFF. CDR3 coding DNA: TGTGCCATCAGTGAGTTGACTAGCGGGGAGCAGTTCTTC.

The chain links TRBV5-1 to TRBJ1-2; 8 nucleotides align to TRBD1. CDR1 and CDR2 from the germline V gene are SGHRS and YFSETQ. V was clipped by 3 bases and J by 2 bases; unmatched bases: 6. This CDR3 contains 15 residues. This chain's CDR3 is CASSSYGQGNYGYTF. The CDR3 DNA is TGCGCCAGCAGCTCGTACGGACAGGGCAACTATGGCTACACCTTC. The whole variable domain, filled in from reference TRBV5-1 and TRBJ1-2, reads KAGVTQTPRYLIKTRGQQVTLSCSPISGHRSVSWYQQTPGQGLQFLFEYFSETQRNKGNFPGRFSGRQFSNSRSEMNVSTLELGDSALYLCASSSYGQGNYGYTFGSGTRLTVV.

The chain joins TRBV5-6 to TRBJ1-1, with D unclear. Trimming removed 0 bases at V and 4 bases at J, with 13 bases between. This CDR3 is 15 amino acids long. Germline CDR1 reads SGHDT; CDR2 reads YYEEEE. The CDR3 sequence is CASSLELLEFTEAFF. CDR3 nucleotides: TGTGCCAGCAGCTTGGAGTTACTCGAATTCACTGAAGCTTTCTTT. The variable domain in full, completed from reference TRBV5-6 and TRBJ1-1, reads DAGVTQSPTHLIKTRGQQVTLRCSPKSGHDTVSWYQQALGQGPQFIFQYYEEEERQRGNFPDRFSGHQFPNYSSELNVNALLLGDSALYLCASSLELLEFTEAFFGQGTRLTVV.

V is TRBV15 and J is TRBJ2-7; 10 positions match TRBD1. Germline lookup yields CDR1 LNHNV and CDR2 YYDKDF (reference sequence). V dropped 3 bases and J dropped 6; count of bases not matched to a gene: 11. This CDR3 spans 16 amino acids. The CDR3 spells CATSRDPGTGVVEQYF. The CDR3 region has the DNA TGTGCCACCAGCAGGGACCCCGGGACAGGGGTGGTCGAGCAGTACTTC. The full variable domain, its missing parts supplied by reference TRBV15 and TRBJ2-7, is DAMVIQNPRYQVTQFGKPVTLSCSQTLNHNVMYWYQQKSSQAPKLLFHYYDKDFNNEADTPDNFQSRRPNTSFCFLDIRSPGLGDTAMYLCATSRDPGTGVVEQYFGPGTRLTVT.

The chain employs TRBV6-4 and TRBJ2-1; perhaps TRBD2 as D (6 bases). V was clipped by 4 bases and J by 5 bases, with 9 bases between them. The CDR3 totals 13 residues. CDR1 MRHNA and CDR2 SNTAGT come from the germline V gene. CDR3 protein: CASSVRTNNEQFF. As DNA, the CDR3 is TGTGCCAGCAGTGTTCGGACTAACAATGAGCAGTTCTTC.

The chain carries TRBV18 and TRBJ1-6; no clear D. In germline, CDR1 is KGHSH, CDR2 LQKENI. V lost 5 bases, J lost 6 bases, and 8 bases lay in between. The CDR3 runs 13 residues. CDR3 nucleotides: TGTGCCAGCTCAAAAACTGGTAATTCACCCCTCCACTTT. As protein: CASSKTGNSPLHF. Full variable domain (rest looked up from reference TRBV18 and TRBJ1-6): NAGVMQNPRHLVRRRGQEARLRCSPMKGHSHVYWYRQLPEEGLKFMVYLQKENIIDESGMPKERFSAEFPKEGPSILRIQQVVRGDSAAYFCASSKTGNSPLHFGNGTRLTVT.

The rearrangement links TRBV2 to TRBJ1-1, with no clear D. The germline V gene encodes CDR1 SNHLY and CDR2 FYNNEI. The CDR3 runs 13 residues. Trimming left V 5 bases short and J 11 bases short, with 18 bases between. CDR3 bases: TGTGCCAGCAGTACACGGTCGGGGTGGATTGCTTTCTTT. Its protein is CASSTRSGWIAFF.

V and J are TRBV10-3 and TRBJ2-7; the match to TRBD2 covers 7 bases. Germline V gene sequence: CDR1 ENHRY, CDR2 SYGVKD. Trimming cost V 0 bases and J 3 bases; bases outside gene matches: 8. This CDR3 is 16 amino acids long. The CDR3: CAISESSPTGGYEQYF. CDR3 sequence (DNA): TGTGCCATCAGTGAGTCGAGCCCGACGGGGGGCTACGAGCAGTACTTC.

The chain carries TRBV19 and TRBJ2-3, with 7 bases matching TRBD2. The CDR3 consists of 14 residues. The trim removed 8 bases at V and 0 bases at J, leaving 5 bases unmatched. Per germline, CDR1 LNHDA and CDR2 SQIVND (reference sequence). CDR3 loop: CASSSGYSTDTQYF. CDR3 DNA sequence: TGTGCCAGTTCTAGCGGTTATAGCACAGATACGCAGTATTTT.

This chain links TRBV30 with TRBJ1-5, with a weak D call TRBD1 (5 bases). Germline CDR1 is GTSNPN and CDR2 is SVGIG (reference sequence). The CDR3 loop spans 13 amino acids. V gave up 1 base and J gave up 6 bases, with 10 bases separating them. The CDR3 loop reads CAWSAGFSQPQHF. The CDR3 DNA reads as TGTGCCTGGAGTGCAGGGTTTAGTCAGCCCCAGCATTTT.